These 21 T cell receptor beta chains came from one sample sequenced in a study of blood T cell repertoires in COVID-19. Some clones are missing from TCRdb's copy, which holds only in-frame ones; the method was immunoSEQ multiplex PCR. The sample records some 71,000 clones, more than 80% being singletons. The sample was peripheral blood. The receptor set was obtained from a man aged 30-40 years with acute or convalescent COVID-19.

The V call is TRBV18, the J call TRBJ1-2; the D is unclear. Germline CDR1 and CDR2: KGHSH and LQKENI. V lost 5 bases and J 2 bases, leaving 9 bases between the germline ends. CDR3 size: 13 residues. In nucleotides, the CDR3 is TGTGCCAGCTCAGAAGACAAAAACTATGGCTACACCTTC. Translating it yields CASSEDKNYGYTF.

The CDR3 sequence is CASSLGTTGNYGYTF. The CDR3, as DNA: TGTGCCAGCAGCTTAGGAACGACAGGGAATTATGGCTACACCTTC. This chain connects TRBV7-9 to TRBJ1-2; 7 nucleotides agree with TRBD1. This CDR3 is 15 amino acids long. The trim removed 1 base at V and 5 bases at J, leaving 7 bases unmatched. Germline lookup yields CDR1 SEHNR and CDR2 FQNEAQ (reference sequence).

In regard to this clone: Other nucleotide sequences from this sample produce the same CDR3. J is TRBJ1-3 and V is TRBV18; 8 bases match TRBD1. V lost 3 bases, J lost 4 bases, and 2 bases stayed unmatched. The CDR3 has 14 residues. Germline lookup yields CDR1 KGHSH and CDR2 LQKENI. The CDR3 region has the DNA TGTGCCAGCTCACCGGACAGGGCGGGAAACACCATATATTTT. It encodes CASSPDRAGNTIYF.

The chain links TRBV27 to TRBJ1-2; no firm D call. This CDR3 comprises 14 residues. Trimming stripped 5 bases from V and 1 base from J, with 11 bases between. Germline V gives CDR1 MNHEY, CDR2 SMNVEV (reference sequence). CDR3 amino acids: CASSRLGGNYGYTF. CDR3 nucleotides: TGTGCCAGCAGTCGCCTCGGAGGTAACTATGGCTACACCTTC.

V usage is TRBV2 and J usage is TRBJ2-3, with D possibly matching TRBD2 (5 bases). Germline V gene lookup returns CDR1 SNHLY and CDR2 FYNNEI. This CDR3 has 17 amino acids. Between the trimmed V and J ends, which lost 1 base and 2 bases, there was a span of 16 bases. CDR3 DNA sequence: TGTGCCAGCAGTGAAGGCGGCGGGCAGTCCTACACAGATACGCAGTATTTT. It translates to CASSEGGGQSYTDTQYF.

V gene TRBV4-2 combines with J gene TRBJ1-2; possible D gene TRBD1, 6 bases. The CDR3 loop spans 16 amino acids. Germline lookup yields CDR1 LGHNA and CDR2 YNFKEQ. The V gene lost 0 bases and the J gene lost 13 bases, with 24 bases spanning the gap. CDR3 in DNA: TGTGCCAGCAGCCAAGATCTGACAGGACCTACTATGAGGTGCACCTTC. This encodes CASSQDLTGPTMRCTF.

This clone has at least ten counts. V is TRBV9 and J is TRBJ2-5; D uncertain. Deletions cut 4 bases from V and 0 bases from J, with 4 bases between. Germline V CDR1 and CDR2: SGDLS, YYNGEE. The CDR3 contains 12 residues. In nucleotides, the CDR3 is TGTGCCAGCAGCCCCGACCAAGAGACCCAGTACTTC. This codes for CASSPDQETQYF. Using reference TRBV9 and TRBJ2-5 for the parts outside the CDR3, the full variable domain is DSGVTQTPKHLITATGQRVTLRCSPRSGDLSVYWYQQSLDQGLQFLIQYYNGEERAKGNILERFSAQQFPDLHSELNLSSLELGDSALYFCASSPDQETQYFGPGTRLLVL.

V gene TRBV2 combines with J gene TRBJ1-3; 10 bases are shared with TRBD1. Per the germline V gene, CDR1 is SNHLY and CDR2 is FYNNEI. The ends lost 3 bases at V and 2 bases at J; junction bases unmatched: 1. This CDR3 spans 15 amino acids. CDR3 in DNA: TGTGCCAGCAGTGACGACAGGGGGCCTGGAAACACCATATATTTT. Protein sequence: CASSDDRGPGNTIYF.

This clone was seen just once. The chain links TRBV7-6 to TRBJ2-2; D uncertain. This CDR3 has 12 amino acids. V was trimmed by 5 bases and J by 7 bases, leaving 8 bases between them. The germline gives CDR1 SGHVS, CDR2 FNYEAQ. The CDR3 loop is CASSLIGGELFF. In nucleotides, the CDR3 is TGTGCCAGCAGCCTGATCGGCGGGGAGCTGTTTTTT. Drawing the rest from reference TRBV7-6 and TRBJ2-2, the complete variable domain is GAGVSQSPRYKVTKRGQDVALRCDPISGHVSLYWYRQALGQGPEFLTYFNYEAQQDKSGLPNDRFSAERPEGSISTLTIQRTEQRDSAMYRCASSLIGGELFFGEGSRLTVL.

The V and J genes are TRBV5-1 and TRBJ2-3; 8 bases match TRBD2. The length of the CDR3 is 17 residues. Trimming took 5 bases from V and 2 from J; bases not matched to a gene: 13. Germline lookup yields CDR1 SGHRS and CDR2 YFSETQ. CDR3 sequence reads: CASSSGTTAQNTDTQYF. DNA for the CDR3: TGCGCCAGCAGTAGCGGGACAACCGCCCAAAACACAGATACGCAGTATTTT. The full variable domain, completed using reference TRBV5-1 and TRBJ2-3, is KAGVTQTPRYLIKTRGQQVTLSCSPISGHRSVSWYQQTPGQGLQFLFEYFSETQRNKGNFPGRFSGRQFSNSRSEMNVSTLELGDSALYLCASSSGTTAQNTDTQYFGPGTRLTVL.

The chain recombines TRBV5-1 with TRBJ1-4, with 9 nucleotides matching TRBD1. The CDR3 length is 17 residues. Losses at the gene ends were 7 bases for V and 8 bases for J; bases not matched to a gene: 18. Germline CDR1 is SGHRS and CDR2 is YFSETQ. The CDR3 is CASGPGLTTGGNEKLFF. The CDR3 bases are TGCGCCAGCGGGCCGGGACTTACGACAGGGGGAAACGAAAAACTGTTTTTT.

V usage is TRBV19 and J usage is TRBJ1-5; weak D call: TRBD1 (6 bases). V shed 7 bases and J shed 2 bases, with 15 bases lying between them. The CDR3 totals 15 residues. Per the germline V gene, CDR1 is LNHDA and CDR2 is SQIVND (reference sequence). The CDR3 region is CASKDRGAGNQPQHF. CDR3 DNA: TGTGCCAGTAAGGACCGGGGGGCCGGCAATCAGCCCCAGCATTTT.

This chain uses TRBV20-1 with TRBJ1-1; TRBD1 matches 7 bases. The CDR3 has 11 residues. Trimming removed 6 bases from V and 10 bases from J; junction bases left unmatched: 8. CDR1 and CDR2 (germline): DFQATT, SNEGSKA (reference sequence). CDR3 protein: CSASTGAAAFF. CDR3 in DNA: TGCAGTGCGAGTACAGGGGCAGCAGCTTTCTTT.

This chain joins TRBV7-3 and TRBJ1-1; 10 nucleotides align to TRBD1. CDR3 length: 16 residues. Trimming cost V 5 bases and J 4 bases; bases outside gene matches: 10. CDR1 is SGHTA and CDR2 is FQGTGA in the germline V gene. The CDR3 spells CASSPTPGQGPTEAFF. The CDR3 nucleotides are TGTGCCAGCAGCCCCACCCCGGGACAGGGGCCCACTGAAGCTTTCTTT.

A note on this clone: Other nucleotide sequences in the sample specify the same CDR3. This rearrangement joins TRBV18 to TRBJ1-1, with 7 nucleotides matching TRBD1. V dropped 6 bases and J dropped 1; count of bases not matched to a gene: 2. Germline V gives CDR1 KGHSH, CDR2 LQKENI. The CDR3 is made up of 13 amino acids. The CDR3: CASSRTGNTEAFF. The DNA of the CDR3 is TGTGCCAGCTCTCGGACAGGGAACACTGAAGCTTTCTTT. The entire variable domain, with the rest obtained from reference TRBV18 and TRBJ1-1, is as follows: NAGVMQNPRHLVRRRGQEARLRCSPMKGHSHVYWYRQLPEEGLKFMVYLQKENIIDESGMPKERFSAEFPKEGPSILRIQQVVRGDSAAYFCASSRTGNTEAFFGQGTRLTVV.

This chain joins TRBV19 and TRBJ2-7, with TRBD2 matching over 7 bases. Germline V gives CDR1 LNHDA, CDR2 SQIVND (reference sequence). The V gene end was trimmed by 5 bases and the J gene end by 7 bases; junction bases not matched to a gene: 8. The CDR3 sequence is 13 residues long. The CDR3, as DNA: TGTGCCAGTAGTGCGACCAGGGAGGGAGAGCAGTACGTC. Its translation is CASSATREGEQYV.

The chain combines TRBV30 with TRBJ2-2, with 10 bases lining up with TRBD2. The V and J ends lost 4 bases and 0 bases, in that order; junction bases with no gene match: 2. Germline CDR1 reads GTSNPN; CDR2 reads SVGIG (reference sequence). This CDR3 is built from 15 residues. The CDR3 sequence is CAWTSGSANTGELFF. The CDR3 DNA is TGTGCCTGGACTAGCGGGAGTGCGAACACCGGGGAGCTGTTTTTT.

This chain links TRBV7-8 with TRBJ2-5; 9 bases match TRBD1. The CDR3 is 15 amino acids. Germline assignment: CDR1 SGHVS and CDR2 FQNEAQ. The trim removed 5 bases at V and 5 bases at J, leaving 9 bases unmatched. In DNA, the CDR3 is TGTGCCAGCAGCCAAACTAGACAGGGGGGGGAGACCCAGTACTTC. Its translation is CASSQTRQGGETQYF.

This clone was recorded once. The chain uses TRBV28 and TRBJ1-1; D uncertain. The germline gives CDR1 MDHEN, CDR2 SYDVKM. This CDR3 spans 12 amino acids. Trimming removed 5 bases from V and 3 bases from J, with 7 bases in between. The CDR3 nucleotides read TGTGCCAGCAGTCGGAGGGACACTGAAGCTTTCTTT. It codes for CASSRRDTEAFF. The full variable domain, with the rest looked up from reference TRBV28 and TRBJ1-1, is DVKVTQSSRYLVKRTGEKVFLECVQDMDHENMFWYRQDPGLGLRLIYFSYDVKMKEKGDIPEGYSVSREKKERFSLILESASTNQTSMYLCASSRRDTEAFFGQGTRLTVV.

The chain has TRBV27 and TRBJ2-5; 12 nucleotides match TRBD2. The CDR3 runs 18 residues. Per the germline V gene, CDR1 is MNHEY and CDR2 is SMNVEV (reference sequence). Trimming removed 4 bases from V and 4 bases from J; junction bases left unmatched: 13. The CDR3 reads CASSSRLAGVLQGETQYF. The CDR3 nucleotides are TGTGCCAGCAGTTCCAGACTAGCGGGAGTACTCCAAGGAGAGACCCAGTACTTC.

V gene TRBV30 combines with J gene TRBJ1-2; 7 bases map to TRBD1. The CDR3 length is 13 residues. J gave up 2 bases and V 4 bases, and 4 bases lay outside the gene matches. Germline CDR1 is GTSNPN and CDR2 is SVGIG (reference sequence). DNA of the CDR3: TGTGCCTGGACCCCGGGACAGAACTATGGCTACACCTTC. This encodes CAWTPGQNYGYTF. Full variable domain (rest looked up from reference TRBV30 and TRBJ1-2): SQTIHQWPATLVQPVGSPLSLECTVEGTSNPNLYWYRQAAGRGLQLLFYSVGIGQISSEVPQNLSASRPQDRQFILSSKKLLLSDSGFYLCAWTPGQNYGYTFGSGTRLTVV.